This T cell receptor (beta chain) was retrieved from a study of T cells in Graves' hyperthyroidism and ophthalmopathy (dated 2019 in TCRdb). Regarding the study in general: To identify distinguishing TCR V-J signatures, a discovery cohort of 100 patients was used, comprising approximately 40 with Graves' ophthalmopathy and 55 to 65 with stable Graves' hyperthyroidism. Prospective prediction of ophthalmopathy was tested in an independent validation cohort of fewer than 20 hyperthyroidism patients and 15 to 17 patients who later progressed to ophthalmopathy. For training and testing, the approximately 97 patients in the discovery cohort were randomly divided in a 7:3 ratio. Thyroid tissue and blood T-cell repertoires from several Graves' hyperthyroidism patients were also compared in the study. After sampling, hyperthyroidism patients received methimazole starting at 30 mg daily, and ophthalmopathy patients received high-dose intravenous methylprednisolone. According to the paper, TCR Vbeta CDR3 sequencing was carried out on over 130 peripheral blood samples, which came from under 50 ophthalmopathy, around 75 hyperthyroidism and roughly 17 progressor patients.

Patients with uncontrolled infections, other autoimmune diseases, pregnancy or lactation were excluded. Diagnoses relied on clinical symptoms, serum thyroxine and TRAb, thyroid ultrasound and orbital computed tomography. Total RNA was extracted using Trizol reagent, and RNA quality was assessed on an Agilent 2100 Bioanalyzer. On this clonotype itself: Its antigen is not yet known. It has no much larger one-base neighbor in the sample; base qualities were not kept.

Trimming takes 1 base from V and 6 bases from J, and the germline ends sit 9 bases apart. The CDR3 has 14 amino acids, counting the end cysteine and phenylalanine. Here the CDR3 DNA is all that survives: 42 bases in frame from base 1. TCR beta CDR3 regions were amplified from RNA transcripts. A first-round RT-PCR of the TCR CDR3 used the HTBI primer set with the Qiagen OneStep RT-PCR kit. The libraries were constructed in a second round of multiplex PCR and then size-selected and purified. Paired-end sequencing of the libraries was performed with 100 bp reads on an Illumina HiSeq2000. Regarding the original processing steps: SOAPnuke was used to process the raw data, removing reads that contained adapters or uncalled bases, had a mean Phred below 15, or lacked an exact match to the constant primer or identifier. COPE v1.2.5 was used to merge high-quality paired reads, and clonotypes were defined as unique nucleotide sequences. Clonotypes were aligned to IMGT TRBV, TRBD and TRBJ reference segments using MiTCR v1.1. The analysis included only V-J combinations with a frequency above 0.0001, which together covered more than 99% of the repertoires. A TCS score was defined as the ratio between F50 (clonal expansion) and ExV (chaos), using BLOSUM62-based TCRdist between CDR3 peptides within each V-J. Welch's t-statistics and random forest reduced some 510 V-J features to around 14, which were used in a naive Bayes classifier (R e1071). The Morisita-Horn index was used to measure how similar the thyroid and blood repertoires were. The public reads were quality trimmed at Q25 with fastp and then assembled into clones with MiXCR by TCRdb, keeping productive beta chains. Here each entry gathers all rows of one CDR3 protein and keeps the most common genes and DNA. The V and J calls shown here were made by TCRdb, not taken from the authors' results. The sample yields approximately 700,000 distinct CDR3 sequences; about 45% were counted once. The ten largest make up approximately 7.2% of the sample.

Broader findings and caveats from the paper: No statistical method was used to fix the sample size in advance, and group allocation was not hidden from the investigators. In validation, the model predicted progression to ophthalmopathy a median of 6.5 months before onset, with about 71% sensitivity and roughly 73% specificity. A 13 V-J signature model separated ophthalmopathy from stable hyperthyroidism, with approximately 87% sensitivity and 81.08% specificity in cross-validation and 80%/75% in testing. Blood samples also contained most of the expanded thyroid clonotypes (frequency above 0.001), which suggests that blood repertoires may reflect thyroid immune responses.

What was sequenced was peripheral blood or thyroid tissue (not recorded which). The rearrangement joined TRBV12-3 or TRBV12-4 to TRBJ1-4; a confident D gene designation cannot be given. The receptor was derived from an adult man with Graves' disease, either hyperthyroidism or ophthalmopathy (not recorded which). The CDR3 sequence is CASSLVTGDEKLFF. The DNA sequence follows: TGTGCCAGCAGTTTAGTTACGGGTGATGAAAAACTGTTTTTT.